The entry that follows covers one T cell receptor beta chain sequence. This entry belongs to a study of blood T cell repertoires in COVID-19. Study overall: Whether acute or convalescent, the COVID-19 samples came from the United States, Italy and Spain. T cells, B-cell-depleted T cells, or PBMCs supplied cDNA or gDNA.

The assay was immunoSEQ multiplex PCR, and TCRdb's table has in-frame clones only and misses some. The sample holds 150,000 or so clones; roughly three quarters are singletons and the top ten take 6%. Germline V gene lookup returns CDR1 LGHDT and CDR2 YNNKEL (reference sequence). The germline V and J ends were trimmed by 0 bases and 8 bases, with 6 bases remaining between them. This CDR3 spans 12 amino acids. This study enrolled people aged 18 to 89 from about two dozen US geographic areas. Cohort 3 donors counted as recovered after two negative PCRs, clearance, or resolved symptoms. The chain uses TRBV3-1 (or the pseudogene TRBV3-2) and TRBJ2-3, with D perhaps TRBD2 (5 bases). The sequencing sample was made of PBMCs or T cells enriched from blood (not recorded which). The receptor's source is a woman aged 45-65 years who had recovered from COVID-19. The CDR3 DNA sequence: TGTGCCAGCAGCCAAGAAGAGGGTACGCAGTATTTT. Translating gives CASSQEEGTQYF.